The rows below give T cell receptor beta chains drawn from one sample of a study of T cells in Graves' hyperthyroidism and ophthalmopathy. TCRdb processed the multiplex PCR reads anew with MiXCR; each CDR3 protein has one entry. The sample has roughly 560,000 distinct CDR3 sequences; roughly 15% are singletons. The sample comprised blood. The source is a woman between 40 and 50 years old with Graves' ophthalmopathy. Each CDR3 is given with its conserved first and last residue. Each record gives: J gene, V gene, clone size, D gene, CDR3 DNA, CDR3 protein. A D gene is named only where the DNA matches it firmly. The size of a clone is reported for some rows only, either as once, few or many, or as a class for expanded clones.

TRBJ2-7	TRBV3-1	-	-	TGTGCCAGCAGCCAAGATCTTGGGGGTTCCCAGAACTTC	CASSQDLGGSQNF
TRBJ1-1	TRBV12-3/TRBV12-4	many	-	TGTGCCAGCAGTTTGGGCAGATACACTGAAGCTTTCTTT	CASSLGRYTEAFF
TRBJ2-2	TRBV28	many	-	TGTGCCAGCACCTCGGAAACCGGGGAGCTGTTTTTT	CASTSETGELFF
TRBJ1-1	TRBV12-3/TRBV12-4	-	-	TGTGCCAGCAGTTTTTTTCCCGGGGCTGAAGCTTTCTTT	CASSFFPGAEAFF
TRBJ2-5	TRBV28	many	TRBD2	TGTGCCAGCAGTCTGAGGACTAGCGGAGGAAGGGAGACCCAGTACTTC	CASSLRTSGGRETQYF
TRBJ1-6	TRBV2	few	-	TGTGCCAGCAGTGCGAAGGGGATCCTTAATTCACCCCTCCACTTT	CASSAKGILNSPLHF
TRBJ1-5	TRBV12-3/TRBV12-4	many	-	TGTGCCAGCAGTGCCCAGGTGGGGAGCAATCAGCCCCAGCATTTT	CASSAQVGSNQPQHF
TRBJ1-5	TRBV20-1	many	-	TGCAGTGCTAGTATCGCCCCAGGACTTCTGAGCAATCAGCCCCAGCATTTT	CSASIAPGLLSNQPQHF
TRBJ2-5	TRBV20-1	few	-	TGCAGTGCTAGATCGCTAGCGGAGGGGGGGGGTGCCCAGTACTTC	CSARSLAEGGGAQYF
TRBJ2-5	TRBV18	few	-	TGTGCCAGCTCACCAGGACCCGGCGCGGGTAGCGCCCAGTACTTC	CASSPGPGAGSAQYF
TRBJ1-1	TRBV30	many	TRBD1	TGTGCCAGAGGAGGGGGCTACACTGAAGCTTTCTTT	CARGGGYTEAFF
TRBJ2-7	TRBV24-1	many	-	TGTGCCACCAGTGATCCGGCAGGGGATATGGTCCACGAGCAGTACTTC	CATSDPAGDMVHEQYF
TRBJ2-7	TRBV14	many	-	TGTGCCAGCAGCCAAAGAGTGGCTCGCTCCTACGAGCAGTACTTC	CASSQRVARSYEQYF
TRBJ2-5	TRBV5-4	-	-	TGTGCCAGCAGCTTGTTTGCGGGCGCCCAAGAGACCCAGTACTTC	CASSLFAGAQETQYF
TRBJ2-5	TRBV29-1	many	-	TGCAGCGTTGAAGAGGGGCCAGAGACCCAGTACTTC	CSVEEGPETQYF
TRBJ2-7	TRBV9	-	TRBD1	TGTGCCAGCAGCGTCGCCGGGACAGGGTTGAACGAGCAGTACTTC	CASSVAGTGLNEQYF
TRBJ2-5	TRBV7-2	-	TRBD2	TGTGCCAGCAGCCCTTCGGGAGGGATCGGCCAGTACTTC	CASSPSGGIGQYF
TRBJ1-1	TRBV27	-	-	TGTGCCAGCAGCAATACGGACAAGAACACTGAAGCTTTCTTT	CASSNTDKNTEAFF
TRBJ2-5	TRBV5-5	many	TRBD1	TGTGCCAGCAGCCTCCGGACAGGGGAGTCGGAGACCCAGTACTTC	CASSLRTGESETQYF
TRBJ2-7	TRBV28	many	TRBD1	TGTGCCAGCAGTTCCCATCGGACAGGGGCTGAGTACGAGCAGTACTTC	CASSSHRTGAEYEQYF
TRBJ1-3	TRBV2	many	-	TGTGCCAGCTTCTTCTCTGGAAACACCATATATTTT	CASFFSGNTIYF
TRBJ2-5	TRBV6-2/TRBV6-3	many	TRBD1	TGTGCCAGCAGTTCCTACGGACAGGACCCGTCGGGGACCCAGTACTTC	CASSSYGQDPSGTQYF
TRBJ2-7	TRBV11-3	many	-	TGTGCCAGCAGCGCCGCGACGGATTACGAGCAGTACTTC	CASSAATDYEQYF
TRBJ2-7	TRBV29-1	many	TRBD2	TGCAGCGTATCTGACCGGGGGACTAGCGGGAGGGATCAGCAGTACTTC	CSVSDRGTSGRDQQYF
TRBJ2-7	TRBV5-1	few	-	TGCGCCAGCAGCTTGGCTACGGGGGCCTCCTACGAGCAGTACTTC	CASSLATGASYEQYF
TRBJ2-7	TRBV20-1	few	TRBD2	TGCAGTGCTAGGACCAGGACTAGCGGAACCTACGAGCAGTACTTC	CSARTRTSGTYEQYF
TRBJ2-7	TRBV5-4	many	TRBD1	TGTGCCAGCAGCTTGTCCGGGACAGGGTTCGAGCAGTACTTC	CASSLSGTGFEQYF
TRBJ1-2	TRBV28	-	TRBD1	TGTGCCAGCAGGGGACAGGGGGCACCCTATGGCTACACCTTC	CASRGQGAPYGYTF
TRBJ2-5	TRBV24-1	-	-	TGTGCCACCAGTGATCCATCAGGGGCCCAAGAGACCCAGTACTTC	CATSDPSGAQETQYF
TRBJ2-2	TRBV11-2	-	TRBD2	TGTGCCAGCAGCTTAGTGGGGCGGGAGAGTGCCGGGGAGCTGTTTTTT	CASSLVGRESAGELFF
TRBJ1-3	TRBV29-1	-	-	TGCAGCGTGATCGGTTCCTCTGGAAACACCATATATTTT	CSVIGSSGNTIYF
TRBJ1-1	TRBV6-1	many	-	TGTGCCAGCAGTGAATTCACCGGGAACTACAAGAGAGAAGCTTTCTTT	CASSEFTGNYKREAFF
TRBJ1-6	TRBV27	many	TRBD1	TGTGCCAGCAGTGGACAGGGGTACTCACCCCTCCACTTT	CASSGQGYSPLHF
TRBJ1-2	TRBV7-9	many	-	TGTGCCAGCAGCTTACGAGAACAGGGAAATGGCTACACCTTC	CASSLREQGNGYTF
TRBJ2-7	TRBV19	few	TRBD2	TGTGCCAGTAGTATTTCTAGCGGGGGGGAGCAGTACTTC	CASSISSGGEQYF
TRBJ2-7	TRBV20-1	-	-	TGCAGTGCTAGGGGGGGTCTTCTCTACGAGCAGTACTTC	CSARGGLLYEQYF
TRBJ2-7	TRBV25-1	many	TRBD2	TGTGCCAGCAGTGAACGGACTAGCCCGCAGGCTCAGCAGCACTTC	CASSERTSPQAQQHF
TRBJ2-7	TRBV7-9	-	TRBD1	TGTGCCAGCAGCTCGCTGGGACAGGGGGACTACGAGCAGTACTTC	CASSSLGQGDYEQYF
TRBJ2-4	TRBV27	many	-	TGTGCCAGCAGACTGAGCGGCCTAGCCAAAAACATTCAGTACTTC	CASRLSGLAKNIQYF
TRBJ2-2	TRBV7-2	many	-	TGTGCCAGCAGAACCCCCACCGGGGAGCTGTTTTTT	CASRTPTGELFF
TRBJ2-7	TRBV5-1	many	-	TGTGCCAGCAGTTTAGCGTCGAGTTACGAGCAGTACTTC	CASSLASSYEQYF